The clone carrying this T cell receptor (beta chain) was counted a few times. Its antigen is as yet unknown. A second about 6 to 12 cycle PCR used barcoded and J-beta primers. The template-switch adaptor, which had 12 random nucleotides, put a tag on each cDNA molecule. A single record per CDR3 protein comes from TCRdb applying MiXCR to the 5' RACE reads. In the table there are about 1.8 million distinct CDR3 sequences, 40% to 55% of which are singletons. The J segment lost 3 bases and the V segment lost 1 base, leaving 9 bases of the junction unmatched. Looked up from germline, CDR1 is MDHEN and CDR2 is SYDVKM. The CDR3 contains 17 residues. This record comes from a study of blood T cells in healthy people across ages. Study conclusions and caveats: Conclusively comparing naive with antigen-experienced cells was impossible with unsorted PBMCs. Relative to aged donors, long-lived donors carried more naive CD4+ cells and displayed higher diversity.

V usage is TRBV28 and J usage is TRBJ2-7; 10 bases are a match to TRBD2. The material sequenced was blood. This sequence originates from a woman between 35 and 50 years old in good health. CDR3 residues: CASSLSLFPSGGYEQYF. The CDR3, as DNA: TGTGCCAGCAGTTTATCCCTTTTCCCTAGCGGGGGCTACGAGCAGTACTTC.